The 8 T cell receptor beta chains below were found in one sample sequenced in a study of blood T cells in healthy people across ages. The use of a sample-barcoded 5' primer and a J-beta primer mix characterized a second PCR of roughly 7 to 11 cycles. In TCRdb, the 5' RACE reads were re-called with MiXCR into one record per CDR3 protein. Among hundreds of thousands of distinct CDR3 sequences listed, about 42% were seen once. Material for sequencing was blood. The receptors come from a woman aged 55-69 years in good health.

Concerning this clonotype: Just one base apart from a much larger clone, this may be a read error. The chain couples TRBV29-1 to TRBJ2-5, with D unresolved. The CDR3 spans 13 residues. Germline V CDR1 and CDR2: SQVTM, ANQGSEA. The CDR3 region is CSVEKGRRETHYF. For the CDR3, the DNA is TGCAGCGTAGAGAAGGGAAGGCGAGAGACCCATTACTTC.

The gene calls are TRBV20-1 and TRBJ1-5; 10 positions agree with TRBD1. The germline V gene encodes CDR1 DFQATT and CDR2 SNEGSKA (reference sequence). The J segment lost 5 bases and the V segment lost 6 bases, leaving 10 bases of the junction unmatched. The CDR3 consists of 15 residues. The CDR3 nucleotides are TGCAGTGCCGCACGGGACAGGGGAAGATATCAGCCCCAGCATTTT. This translates into CSAARDRGRYQPQHF.

This clonotype was observed many times. The chain links TRBV10-3 to TRBJ2-7, with TRBD2 matching over 10 bases. Germline V gene data show CDR1 as ENHRY and CDR2 as SYGVKD. V lost 0 bases to trimming and J lost 1 base; unmatched junction nucleotides: 3. The CDR3 spans 16 residues. CDR3 loop: CAISESGLAASYEQYF. The CDR3 coding sequence is TGTGCCATCAGTGAGTCAGGACTAGCGGCGTCCTACGAGCAGTACTTC.

A few counts support this clonotype. The chain combines TRBV4-3 with TRBJ2-7; D is undetermined. V was clipped by 2 bases and J by 2 bases, with 10 bases between them. The germline CDR1 and CDR2 sequences are LGHNA and YSLEER. This CDR3 region has 14 residues. CDR3 coding DNA: TGCGCCAGCAGCCAAATGGACCGTCCCTACGAGCAGTACTTC. Its translation: CASSQMDRPYEQYF.

CDR3 DNA sequence: TGCAGCGCCCGTGAGGGTAACTCTGGGGCCAACGTCCTGACTTTC. It translates to CSAREGNSGANVLTF. The V call is TRBV29-1, the J call TRBJ2-6, with D perhaps matching TRBD2 (5 bases). The CDR3 consists of 15 residues. V was clipped by 7 bases and J by 0 bases, with 13 bases between them. Germline lookup yields CDR1 SQVTM and CDR2 ANQGSEA.

The V gene is TRBV2, the J gene TRBJ1-2; a possible D gene is TRBD1 (5 bases). Between the trimmed V and J ends, which lost 11 bases and 8 bases, there was a span of 12 bases. Germline CDR1 is SNHLY and CDR2 is FYNNEI. The CDR3 has 10 amino acids. CDR3: CAGAEPGYTF. CDR3 nucleotides: TGTGCCGGGGCAGAACCAGGCTACACCTTC.

The chain uses TRBV7-9 and TRBJ2-7, with 7 bases identical to TRBD1. The CDR3 has 13 residues. CDR1 is SEHNR and CDR2 is FQNEAQ in the germline V gene (reference sequence). Trimming removed 8 bases from V and 3 bases from J; junction bases left unmatched: 7. The CDR3 loop is CASASGGVYEQYF. Written as DNA, the CDR3 is TGTGCCAGCGCCTCAGGGGGTGTCTACGAGCAGTACTTC.

The rearrangement links TRBV3-1 to TRBJ2-2; D possibly corresponds to TRBD2 (6 bases). Germline loops: CDR1 LGHDT, CDR2 YNNKEL (reference sequence). V gave up 4 bases and J gave up 7 bases, with 16 bases separating them. The CDR3 spans 15 residues. The CDR3, as DNA: TGTGCCAGCAGCCGGGGGACTTCTGACGGCGGGGAGCTGTTTTTT. This encodes CASSRGTSDGGELFF.